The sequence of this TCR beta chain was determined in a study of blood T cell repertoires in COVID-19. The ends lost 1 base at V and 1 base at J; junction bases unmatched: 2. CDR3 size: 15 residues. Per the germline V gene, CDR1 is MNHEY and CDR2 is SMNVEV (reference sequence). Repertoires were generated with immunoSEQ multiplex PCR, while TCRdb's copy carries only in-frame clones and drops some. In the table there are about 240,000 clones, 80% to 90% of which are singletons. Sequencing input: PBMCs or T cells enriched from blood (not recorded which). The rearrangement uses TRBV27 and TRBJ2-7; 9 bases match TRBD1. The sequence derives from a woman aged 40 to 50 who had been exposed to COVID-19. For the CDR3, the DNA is TGTGCCAGCAGTTTATTGACAGGGGGGTCCTACGAGCAGTACTTC. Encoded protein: CASSLLTGGSYEQYF.